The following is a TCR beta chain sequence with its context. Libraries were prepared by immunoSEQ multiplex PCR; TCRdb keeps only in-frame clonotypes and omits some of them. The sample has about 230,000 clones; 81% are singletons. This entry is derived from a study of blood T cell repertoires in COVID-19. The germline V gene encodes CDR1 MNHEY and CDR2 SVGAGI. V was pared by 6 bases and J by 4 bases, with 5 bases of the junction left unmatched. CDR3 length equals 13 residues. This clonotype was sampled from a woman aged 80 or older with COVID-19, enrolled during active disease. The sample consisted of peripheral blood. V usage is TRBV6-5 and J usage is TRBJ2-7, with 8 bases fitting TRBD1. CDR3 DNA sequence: TGTGCCAGCAGGACAGGGGCGGGGTACGAGCAGTACTTC. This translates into CASRTGAGYEQYF.